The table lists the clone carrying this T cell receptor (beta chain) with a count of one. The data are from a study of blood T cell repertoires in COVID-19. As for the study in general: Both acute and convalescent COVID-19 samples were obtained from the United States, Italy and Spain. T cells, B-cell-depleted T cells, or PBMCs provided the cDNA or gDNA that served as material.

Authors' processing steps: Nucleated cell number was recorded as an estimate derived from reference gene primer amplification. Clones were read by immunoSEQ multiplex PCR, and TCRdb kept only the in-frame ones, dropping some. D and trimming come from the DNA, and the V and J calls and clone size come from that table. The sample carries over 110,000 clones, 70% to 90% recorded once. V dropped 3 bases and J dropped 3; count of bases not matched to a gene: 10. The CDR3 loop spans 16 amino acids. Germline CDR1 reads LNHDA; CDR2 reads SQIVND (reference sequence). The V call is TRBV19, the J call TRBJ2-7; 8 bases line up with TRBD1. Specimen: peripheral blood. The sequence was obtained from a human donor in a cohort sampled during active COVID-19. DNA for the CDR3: TGTGCCAGTAGTATTGCCGGGGCAGGGGGCGGCTACGAGCAGTACTTC. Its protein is CASSIAGAGGGYEQYF.